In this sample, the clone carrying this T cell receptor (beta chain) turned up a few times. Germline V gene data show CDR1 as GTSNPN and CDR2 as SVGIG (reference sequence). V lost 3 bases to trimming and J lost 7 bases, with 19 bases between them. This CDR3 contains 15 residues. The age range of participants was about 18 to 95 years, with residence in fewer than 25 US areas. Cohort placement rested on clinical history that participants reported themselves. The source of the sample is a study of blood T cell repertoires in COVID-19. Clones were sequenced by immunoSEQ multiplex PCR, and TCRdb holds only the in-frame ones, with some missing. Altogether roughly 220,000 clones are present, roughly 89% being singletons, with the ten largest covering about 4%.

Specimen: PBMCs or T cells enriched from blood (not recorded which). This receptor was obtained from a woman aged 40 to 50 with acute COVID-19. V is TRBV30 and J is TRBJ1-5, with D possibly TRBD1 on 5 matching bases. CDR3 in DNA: TGTGCCTGGAGCGAACAAGGGGCGGAGTGGCAGCCCCAGCATTTT. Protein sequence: CAWSEQGAEWQPQHF.